These 2 T cell receptor beta chains came from one sample sequenced in a study of shared clonotypes between healthy human individuals. Clones were read by immunoSEQ multiplex PCR, and TCRdb kept only the in-frame ones, dropping some. The sample holds roughly 1 million clones, 70% to 80% seen once. Sequencing was done on a sample of memory CD4+ T cells from PBMCs. Indicated subset: CD45RA-negative fraction. Receptors originate from a man aged 18 to 29 in good health. Some clones in this sample may be carry-over from other donors' samples.

The rearrangement joins TRBV28 to TRBJ2-5; D possibly corresponds to TRBD2 (5 bases). Germline CDR1 is MDHEN and CDR2 is SYDVKM. V was cut by 5 bases and J by 10 bases, with 14 bases left in between. This CDR3 has 12 amino acids. CDR3 residues: CASSPFEGFQYF. The CDR3 DNA reads TGTGCCAGCAGTCCTTTCGAGGGTTTCCAGTACTTC.

V gene TRBV2 combines with J gene TRBJ1-5; D is unresolved. Germline loops: CDR1 SNHLY, CDR2 FYNNEI. This CDR3 is 13 amino acids long. The ends were cut back, 5 bases at V and 9 bases at J, with 14 bases in the middle. The CDR3 spells CASSRASVGPQHF. As DNA, the CDR3 is TGTGCCAGCAGTCGGGCCTCAGTAGGGCCCCAGCATTTT.